The T cell receptor beta chain described here comes from a study of cytomegalovirus exposure and HLA in healthy donors. Unrecorded immune exposures were likely, despite nominal health at sampling. PCR was performed using 60 Vbeta and 13 Jbeta primers. Assay used: immunoSEQ multiplex PCR; TCRdb lists only in-frame clones, some missing. The sample lists 220,000 or so clones, 70% to 80% occurring once. This sequence originates from a woman between 25 and 40 years old in good health and CMV-seronegative. The sample consisted of PBMCs.

CDR3 sequence (DNA): TGCGCCAGCAGCTCGGACTCTCCCGGCGTCGATGAGCAGTTCTTC. Encoded protein: CASSSDSPGVDEQFF. The V and J genes are TRBV5-1 and TRBJ2-1; possibly TRBD2 for D (5 bases). The V gene lost 3 bases and the J gene lost 8 bases, with 18 bases spanning the gap. This CDR3 is 15 amino acids long. Germline V lookup: CDR1 SGHRS, CDR2 YFSETQ.